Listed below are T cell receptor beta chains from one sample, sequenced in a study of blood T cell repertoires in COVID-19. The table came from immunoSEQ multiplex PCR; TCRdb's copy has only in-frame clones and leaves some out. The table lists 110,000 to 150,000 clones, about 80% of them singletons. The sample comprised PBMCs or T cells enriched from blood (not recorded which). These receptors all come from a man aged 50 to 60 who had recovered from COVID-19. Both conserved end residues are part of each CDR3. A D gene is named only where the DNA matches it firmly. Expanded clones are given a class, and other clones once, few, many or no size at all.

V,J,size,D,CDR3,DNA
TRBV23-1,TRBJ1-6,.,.,CASSVRQGSRTYNSPLHF,TGCGCCAGCAGCGTGCGTCAGGGATCCCGGACCTATAATTCACCCCTCCACTTT
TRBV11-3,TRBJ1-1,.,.,CASSFGRDTEAFF,TGTGCCAGCAGCTTCGGCAGGGACACTGAAGCTTTCTTT
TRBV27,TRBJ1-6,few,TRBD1,CASGYRGPDSPLHF,TGTGCCAGCGGATACAGGGGGCCAGATTCACCCCTCCACTTT
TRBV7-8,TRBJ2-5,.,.,CASSFGTTKETQYF,TGTGCCAGCAGCTTCGGTACTACTAAAGAGACCCAGTACTTC
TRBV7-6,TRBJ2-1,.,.,CASSLEVSPSYNEQFF,TGTGCCAGCAGCTTAGAAGTAAGCCCCTCCTACAATGAGCAGTTCTTC
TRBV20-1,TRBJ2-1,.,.,CSASRERSSYNEQFF,TGCAGTGCTAGTCGCGAGCGTAGCTCCTACAATGAGCAGTTCTTC
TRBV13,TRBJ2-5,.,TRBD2,CASSTISGGVSETQYF,TGTGCCAGCAGCACCATTAGCGGGGGTGTTTCAGAGACCCAGTACTTC
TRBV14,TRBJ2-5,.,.,CASSPPGRTQYF,TGTGCCAGCAGCCCCCCAGGTCGGACCCAGTACTTC
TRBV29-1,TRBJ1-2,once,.,CSGETGNYGYTF,TGCAGCGGAGAAACAGGAAACTATGGCTACACCTTC
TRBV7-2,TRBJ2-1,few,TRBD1,CASSRGGQGFNEQFF,TGTGCCAGCAGCCGTGGAGGACAGGGGTTTAATGAGCAGTTCTTC
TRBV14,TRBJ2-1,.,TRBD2,CASSQTSSGGAGSQFF,TGTGCCAGCAGCCAAACGTCTAGCGGGGGGGCCGGCTCGCAGTTCTTC
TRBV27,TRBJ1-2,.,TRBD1,CASRRDSNYGYTF,TGTGCCAGCAGGAGGGACAGTAACTATGGCTACACCTTC
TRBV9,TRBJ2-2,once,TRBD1,CASSVLGQVNTGELFF,TGTGCCAGCAGCGTACTGGGACAGGTTAACACCGGGGAGCTGTTTTTT
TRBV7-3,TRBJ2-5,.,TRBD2,CASSTSGTSVHQYF,TGTGCCAGCAGCACCTCCGGGACTAGCGTGCACCAGTACTTC
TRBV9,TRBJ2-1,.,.,CASSVDPGSYNEQFF,TGTGCCAGCAGCGTAGATCCGGGGTCCTACAATGAGCAGTTCTTC
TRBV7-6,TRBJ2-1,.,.,CASSSLGVPYNEQFF,TGTGCCAGCAGCTCCCTCGGGGTGCCCTACAATGAGCAGTTCTTC
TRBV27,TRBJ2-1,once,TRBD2,CASSSPGTSGVNEQFF,TGTGCCAGCAGTTCCCCCGGGACTAGCGGCGTCAATGAGCAGTTCTTC
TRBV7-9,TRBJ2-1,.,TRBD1,CASSVRGQAPDPYNEQFF,TGTGCCAGCAGCGTAAGAGGACAGGCCCCAGACCCTTACAATGAGCAGTTCTTC
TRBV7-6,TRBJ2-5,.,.,CASRTAETQYF,TGTGCCAGCAGGACAGCGGAGACCCAGTACTTC
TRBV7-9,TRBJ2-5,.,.,CASSFQRTAPETQYF,TGTGCCAGCAGCTTCCAAAGGACAGCCCCGGAGACCCAGTACTTC
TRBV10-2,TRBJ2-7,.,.,CASSESRGRHEQYF,TGCGCCAGCAGTGAGTCGAGAGGGCGCCACGAGCAGTACTTC
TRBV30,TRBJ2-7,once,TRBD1,CASTGQETYEQYF,TGTGCCAGCACGGGACAGGAAACCTACGAGCAGTACTTC